This T cell receptor (beta chain) was found in a study of blood T cell repertoires in COVID-19 (dated by TCRdb to the early 2020s). Context from the whole study: Samples from collaborators originated in the United States, Italy and Spain and spanned both the acute and convalescent phases of COVID-19. Subjects who had been exposed to COVID-19, were actively infected with it, or had recovered from it provided the deeply sampled blood TCRbeta repertoires that made up the dataset. Sample metadata almost always included a de-identified subject ID, COVID-19 status, age in years and sex. The material from the prospective study consisted of cDNA or gDNA derived from T cells, B-cell-depleted T cells, or PBMCs. Samples came from the ongoing ImmuneRACE study (first 160 participants) plus 1,254 subjects from 6 global collaborators. HLA class I and class II types, where available, came from metadata supplied by the sample provider rather than from assay-based typing. The repertoires were released in a freely available public database intended as a resource for research on the immune response to SARS-CoV-2. The study at large found these results: Clinical and demographic metadata were provided uncurated, with the amount varying by source and participant.

One collaborating source in Seattle enrolled patients during active infection and followed them longitudinally through the course of disease. Each collaborating institution followed its own protocols to collect whole blood in K2EDTA tubes. For TCRbeta analysis, collaborators shipped samples in one of three forms: frozen whole blood, isolated PBMCs, or DNA extracted from either of those sample types. Regarding this clone: What antigen it recognizes has not been identified. No qualities accompany the bases; no much larger clone lies one base away.

The CDR3 has 12 amino acids, counting the end cysteine and phenylalanine. Only the CDR3 region is kept as DNA, spanning 36 bases read in frame from base 1. Compared with germline, V lacks 4 bases and J lacks 12 bases; bases without a gene match: 8. For CDR1 and CDR2, the germline V gene lists MDHEN and SYDVKM. TCRbeta CDR3 regions were amplified from genomic DNA by means of the immunoSEQ Assay, a bias-controlled multiplex PCR. Turning to the authors' computational methods: The number of nucleated cells in each sample was estimated from the amplification of reference gene primers within the assay. Sequence reads were collapsed and filtered to measure the absolute abundance of every unique TCRbeta CDR3 rearrangement. For each sample, productive Simpson clonality was calculated by taking the square root of Simpson's diversity index across productive rearrangements. Held by TCRdb, this immuneACCESS table contains in-frame sequences only and omits some clones. Under half of the omission traces to an unresolved V gene where checked; the cause of the rest is unknown. V and J calls and clone size are as listed in that table; D and trimming were resolved from the DNA. In this sample the table shows 200,000 to 250,000 clones, roughly nine tenths of which occur a single time. The ten largest clones capture approximately 10% of the sample.

The sample consisted of peripheral blood. The sequence came from a woman aged 45-60 years with COVID-19, enrolled during active disease. Recombination linked TRBV28 to TRBJ1-2, and 7 junctional nucleotides match TRBD1. The CDR3 is CASSWRRGLNTF. The DNA sequence is TGTGCCAGCAGTTGGCGAAGGGGGCTGAACACCTTC.